The clone carrying this T cell receptor (beta chain) was detected many times. Its antigen is still unknown. This specimen belongs to a study of regulatory T cells in long-lasting Graves disease. The wider study: Graves' patients with a new diagnosis had received antithyroid drugs under 3 months.

Findings of the study overall: Persistent Graves' patients showed a TCR diversity that was lower than that of newly diagnosed ones.

Time point: newly diagnosed GD, antithyroid drugs for less than 3 months. Extracted RNA from PBMCs served as the source of the TCR library. The CDR3 has 12 residues. Germline V gene sequence: CDR1 GTSNPN, CDR2 SVGIG (reference sequence). In building TCR beta libraries, iRepertoire HTBI primers were used together with Arm-PCR of CDR3 regions. One entry per CDR3 protein results from TCRdb running MiXCR on the multiplex PCR reads. The repertoire holds some 250,000 distinct CDR3 sequences, around 18% seen once, with approximately 20% in the top ten. The sample here was peripheral blood mononuclear cells (PBMCs), taken at new diagnosis, from a patient treated with antithyroid drugs. The V gene is TRBV30, the J gene TRBJ1-1; D is ambiguous. The sequence came from a female donor with Graves disease. CDR3 in DNA: TGTGGAATCGACCGGCTGGACACTGAAGCTTTCTTT. Translating gives CGIDRLDTEAFF.